This paragraph reports one T cell receptor beta chain. Its antigen is unknown. With the 5' RACE reads reprocessed, TCRdb shows one record per CDR3 protein and no DNA. Here the sample table reports 500,000 to 700,000 distinct CDR3 sequences. These data come from a study of T cells expressing NK-cell markers. General study points: The study found dominant NKG2C+ clonotypes at about 1.0-8% of CD8+ T cells in roughly six donors. Unclear, still, was the HCMV specificity of the expanded NKG2C+ T cell clones.

The CDR3 is 14 amino acids. CDR1 is KGHDR and CDR2 is SFDVKD in the germline V gene. The sequence was obtained from a man younger than 35 in good health. The chain combines TRBV24-1 with TRBJ2-3; with no DNA, the TCRdb D assignment of TRBD2 cannot be verified. Specimen: blood T cells: a sorted CD56 or NKG2C T cell subset, CD4+ or CD8+ T cells, or bulk PBMC T cells (not recorded which). This chain's CDR3 is CATSGGGRRDTQYF.